A selection of T cell receptor beta chains follows, all from one sample in a study of blood T cell repertoires in COVID-19. Repertoires were generated with immunoSEQ multiplex PCR, while TCRdb's copy carries only in-frame clones and drops some. The sample has some 220,000 clones, around four fifths seen once. The specimen was peripheral blood. The receptors here all came from a woman aged 80 or over with active or convalescent COVID-19. The CDR3 runs from the conserved cysteine through the conserved F or W.

>17|TRBV9
CASSVVVDFSIPDTQYF
>16|TRBV27
CASSLLPGQGSYEQYF
>15|TRBV27
CASSRTGENSYEQYF
>13|TRBV7-2
CASSPDWTDTQYF
>17|TRBV15
CATSRDGRGFGNEKLFF
>15|TRBV7-9
CASSLGDSPNEKLFF
>15|TRBV25-1
CASRPHSSYNSPLHF
>15|TRBV4-3
CASSQDRAGREGYTF
>19|TRBV4-2
CASSQGAGVRDMGRYGYTF
>14|TRBV7-6
CASSLDPARYGYTF
>15|TRBV9
CASSYGQGYYNEQFF
>14|TRBV6-5
CASSLGREVGKLFF
>17|TRBV9
CASSVGPRDRSREGYTF
>14|TRBV6-1
CASRRTSGSHEQYF
>14|TRBV18
CASSRVSPPDTQYF
>14|TRBV2
CASSETREGGGYTF
>15|TRBV2
CASSEQGNSNTEAFF
>16|TRBV10-3
CAISDRDRGPLYEQYF
>17|TRBV19
CASSIRTDPTGNEKLFF
>14|TRBV5-1
CASGLGDRGNTIYF
>15|TRBV5-4
CASSSWDRSNYGYTF
>12|TRBV30
CAWSPGQPEAFF
>15|TRBV19
CASSISRGRDQPQHF
>14|TRBV2
CASTGTGGMDEQFF
>15|TRBV7-9
CASSSRGVRGTEAFF
>13|TRBV28
CASGTSGVNEQFF
>13|TRBV6-6
CASREGAAETQYF
>14|TRBV30
CAWSRPPMNTEAFF